A selection of T cell receptor beta chains follows, all from one sample in a study of PD-L1 blockade in urothelial cancer. The table came from immunoSEQ multiplex PCR; TCRdb's copy has only in-frame clones and leaves some out. The data contain around 93,000 clones, roughly 83% of them singletons. The sequenced sample was PBMCs, obtained around atezolizumab (anti-PD-L1) treatment. The receptors originated from a man between 65 and 79 years old with urothelial cancer. Both conserved end residues are part of each CDR3. D genes are given only for firm matches.

CDR3 DNA	CDR3 protein	J gene	D gene	V gene
TGTGCCAGCAGTTTATTCCCCCCCGGGACAACGGAATCACCTGGGGCCAACGTCCTGACTTTC	CASSLFPPGTTESPGANVLTF	TRBJ2-6	NA	TRBV28
TGTGCCAGCAGCCGCACGGGACTAGGGGAGACCCAGTACTTC	CASSRTGLGETQYF	TRBJ2-5	TRBD2	TRBV11-2
TGCGCCAGCAGCTTGGGAGGAGACAATCAGCCCCAGCATTTT	CASSLGGDNQPQHF	TRBJ1-5	NA	TRBV5-1
TGTGCCAGCAGACCTAGCGCTACCTACAATGAGCAGTTCTTC	CASRPSATYNEQFF	TRBJ2-1	NA	TRBV6-5
TGTGCCAGCAGCTGGGGACTAGCCTACAATGAGCAGTTCTTC	CASSWGLAYNEQFF	TRBJ2-1	TRBD2	TRBV9
TGTGCCAGCATCGCGGGGACCTACAATGAGCAGTTCTTC	CASIAGTYNEQFF	TRBJ2-1	NA	TRBV7-9
TGTGCCACCACCGCCCCCGGACAGGGGCCCCACGAGCAGTACTTC	CATTAPGQGPHEQYF	TRBJ2-7	TRBD1	TRBV10-3
TGTGCCAGCAGCTACAGGGAAAGGGACACCGGGGAGCTGTTTTTT	CASSYRERDTGELFF	TRBJ2-2	NA	TRBV5-4
TGTGCCAGCAGCCCCTCGGCGGCAGCGGCTGCCTACAATGAGCAGTTCTTC	CASSPSAAAAAYNEQFF	TRBJ2-1	NA	TRBV7-2
TGCGCCAGCAGCCGAGCCACGGCCAGGGCGAACACCGGGGAGCTGTTTTTT	CASSRATARANTGELFF	TRBJ2-2	NA	TRBV4-3
TGTGCCAGTAGTATAGCCCCAGGGGAAAATGAAAAACTGTTTTTT	CASSIAPGENEKLFF	TRBJ1-4	NA	TRBV19
TGCGCCAGCAGCTTGGGCTCAGGGTTAAATCAGCCCCAGCATTTT	CASSLGSGLNQPQHF	TRBJ1-5	NA	TRBV5-1
TGTGCCAGCAGCCCACAGGCGGCGGGGGAGCAGTACTTC	CASSPQAAGEQYF	TRBJ2-7	NA	TRBV7-9
TGTGCCAGCAAGGGGTCGGAGGGGGAGACCCAGTACTTC	CASKGSEGETQYF	TRBJ2-5	NA	TRBV2